Listed below are T cell receptor beta chains from one sample, sequenced in a study of blood T cell repertoires in COVID-19. Assay: immunoSEQ multiplex PCR; the TCRdb copy retains only in-frame clones and omits some. The table records 170,000 or so clones, approximately 90% of them present only once. Sequencing was done on a sample of peripheral blood. Receptors originate from a woman between 65 and 79 years old with COVID-19, enrolled during active disease. CDR3s include the opening cysteine and the closing phenylalanine or tryptophan. A D gene is named only where the DNA matches it firmly. Clone size appears in some rows only: once, few, many, or a class for an expanded clone.

TRBJ2-2 TRBV30 - - TGTGCCTGGAGTGTGACACCCTCGAACACCGGGGAGCTGTTTTTT CAWSVTPSNTGELFF
TRBJ2-5 TRBV9 - once TGTGCCAGCAGCCCCCGACAGGCGCGGGTAGAGACCCAGTACTTC CASSPRQARVETQYF
TRBJ2-5 TRBV6-5 - - TGTGCCAGCAGACGAGGGACGTCGGGGGTGACCCAGTACTTC CASRRGTSGVTQYF
TRBJ1-2 TRBV5-6 - once TGTGCCAGCAGCGTACAGTGGGAGGGCGGCTACACCTTC CASSVQWEGGYTF
TRBJ2-7 TRBV18 - - TGTGCCAGCTCACCAGGACAGCAATACGAGCAGTACTTC CASSPGQQYEQYF
TRBJ2-7 TRBV5-1 TRBD1 - TGCGCCAGCAGCTTTTCGGGGACAGCGTCCTCCGAGCAGTACTTC CASSFSGTASSEQYF
TRBJ2-3 TRBV28 TRBD1 - TGTGCCAGCAGTTTACCAGGGGGCGGCCAAGATACGCAGTATTTT CASSLPGGGQDTQYF
TRBJ2-2 TRBV19 - - TGTGCCAGTAACCCCGGCCAGGCCGCGAACACCGGGGAGCTGTTTTTT CASNPGQAANTGELFF
TRBJ2-4 TRBV5-4 TRBD2 - TGTGCCAGCAGCTCAGGGACTAGCGGGAGGGCCAAAAACATTCAGTACTTC CASSSGTSGRAKNIQYF
TRBJ1-1 TRBV7-9 - - TGTGCCAGCAGCACAACAGGGCTAACGGCTTTCTTT CASSTTGLTAFF
TRBJ1-5 TRBV15 - once TGTGCCACCAGCAGAGATCGGGGGGTTCAGCCCCAGCATTTT CATSRDRGVQPQHF
TRBJ1-4 TRBV9 TRBD1 - TGTGCCAGCAGCGCGAGCCTGGACAGGCTAAATGAAAAACTGTTTTTT CASSASLDRLNEKLFF
TRBJ2-1 TRBV27 TRBD2 once TGTGCCAGCAGTCGCCTAGCGGTTTCCTACAATGAGCAGTTCTTC CASSRLAVSYNEQFF
TRBJ2-3 TRBV21-1 - - TGTGCCAGCAGCTCGTTAGCGGGGGTCTGTAGCACAGATACGCAGTATTTT CASSSLAGVCSTDTQYF
TRBJ2-1 TRBV4-2 - - TGTGCCAGCAGCCAAGGGACAGGAGGGCACAATGAGCAGTTCTTC CASSQGTGGHNEQFF
TRBJ1-1 TRBV4-2 - once TGTGCCAGCAGCCAAGATGAGACTTACACTGAAGCTTTCTTT CASSQDETYTEAFF
TRBJ2-2 TRBV5-5 TRBD1 - TGTGCCAGCAGCTTCCCTCGGGACAGCACCGGGGAGCTGTTTTTT CASSFPRDSTGELFF
TRBJ1-1 TRBV5-1 - once TGCGCCAGCAGCTCCAACTCACAGGGAAATAGGATGAACACTGAAGCTTTCTTT CASSSNSQGNRMNTEAFF
TRBJ1-4 TRBV19 TRBD1 - TGTGCCAGTAGCACTGACAGGGGGCGACGTAATGAAAAACTGTTTTTT CASSTDRGRRNEKLFF
TRBJ2-5 TRBV6-6 - - TGTGCCAGCCGGCGGGACCAAGAGACCCAGTACTTC CASRRDQETQYF
TRBJ2-7 TRBV3-1/TRBV3-2 TRBD2 - TGTGCCAGCAGCCAAGGACTAGCGGGAGATGGTGGGTACGAGCAGTACTTC CASSQGLAGDGGYEQYF
TRBJ2-3 TRBV11-3 TRBD1 large TGTGCCAGCAGCCAGACAGGGAGTTGGACAGATACGCAGTATTTT CASSQTGSWTDTQYF
TRBJ2-5 TRBV28 - - TGTGCCAGCAGCCCCGGTGAGACCCAGTACTTC CASSPGETQYF
TRBJ2-5 TRBV7-6 TRBD2 - TGTGCCAGCAGCTTGGTTAGCGGGAGGGCCCAAGAGACCCAGTACTTC CASSLVSGRAQETQYF
TRBJ2-1 TRBV10-3 - - TGTGCCATCAGTGCCCTTCAGGGGCTTGAGCAGTTCTTC CAISALQGLEQFF
TRBJ2-7 TRBV30 TRBD1 once TGTGCCTGGTCGCTCAGACAGGGAACTCTTCTTCGGCAGTACTTC CAWSLRQGTLLRQYF
TRBJ1-3 TRBV14 - - TGTGCCAGCAGCCAAGCCCCCGACAGACCCTCTGGAAACACCATATATTTT CASSQAPDRPSGNTIYF
TRBJ2-1 TRBV2 TRBD2 - TGTGCCACCGTAGCGGGAGGGCCCTACAATGAGCAGTTCTTC CATVAGGPYNEQFF
TRBJ2-7 TRBV6-5 TRBD1 - TGTGCCAGCAGGAGGGCAGGGGGCGTGAACGAGCAGTACTTC CASRRAGGVNEQYF
TRBJ2-1 TRBV15 TRBD2 - TGTGCCACCAGCAGAAAAAGGGAGGGCTTGAAGTTCTTC CATSRKREGLKFF
TRBJ1-6 TRBV9 - many TGTGCCAGCAGCGTAGATCCCGCGGGTGATTCACCCCTCCACTTT CASSVDPAGDSPLHF
TRBJ2-7 TRBV6-2/TRBV6-3 - - TGTGCCAGCAGTTATAGGGGCGAGCAGTACTTC CASSYRGEQYF
TRBJ1-1 TRBV28 TRBD1 - TGTGCCAGCAGTGAGTACAGGGGGGGGAACACTGAAGCTTTCTTT CASSEYRGGNTEAFF
TRBJ1-6 TRBV5-1 - - TGCGCCAGCACCCGAGTTGGGCTCACCCTCAGTGATTCACCCCTCCACTTT CASTRVGLTLSDSPLHF
TRBJ2-7 TRBV6-5 - - TGTGCCAGCAGTCCAGACAGGAGTTACGAGCAGTACTTC CASSPDRSYEQYF
TRBJ1-1 TRBV24-1 - - TGTGCCACCAGTTCGGCGACGGGGGGGGACACTGAAGCTTTCTTT CATSSATGGDTEAFF
TRBJ2-1 TRBV10-3 - - TGTGCCATCAGTGGTGGCGGTAGCTCCTACAATGAGCAGTTCTTC CAISGGGSSYNEQFF
TRBJ2-1 TRBV9 - once TGTGCCAGCAGTAATCAGGGGAATGAGCAGTTCTTC CASSNQGNEQFF
TRBJ2-2 TRBV7-2 TRBD2 few TGTGCCAGCAGCTTATTAGCGGGGGCCACCGGGGAGCTGTTTTTT CASSLLAGATGELFF